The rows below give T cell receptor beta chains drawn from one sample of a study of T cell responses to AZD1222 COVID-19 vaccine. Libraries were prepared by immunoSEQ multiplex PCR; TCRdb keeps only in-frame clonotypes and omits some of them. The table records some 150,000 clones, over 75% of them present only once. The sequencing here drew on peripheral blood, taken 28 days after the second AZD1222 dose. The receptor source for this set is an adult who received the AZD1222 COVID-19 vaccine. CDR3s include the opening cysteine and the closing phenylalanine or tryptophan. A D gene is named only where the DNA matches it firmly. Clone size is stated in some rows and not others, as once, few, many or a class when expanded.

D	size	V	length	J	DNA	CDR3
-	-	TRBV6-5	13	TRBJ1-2	TGTGCCAGCAGCTCCTACACTCTCCGGGGCTACACCTTC	CASSSYTLRGYTF
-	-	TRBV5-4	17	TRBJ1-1	TGTGCCAGCAGCTCCCGGGACATCGGTGCCTTGAACACTGAAGCTTTCTTT	CASSSRDIGALNTEAFF
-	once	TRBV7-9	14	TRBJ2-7	TGTGCCAGCAGTCCCGGGGGAGTCTCCTACGAGCAGTACTTC	CASSPGGVSYEQYF
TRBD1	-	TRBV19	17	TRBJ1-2	TGTGCCAGTAGTGCCCTACCCGGGACAGGGAAATCCTATGGCTACACCTTC	CASSALPGTGKSYGYTF
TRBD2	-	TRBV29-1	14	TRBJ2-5	TGCAGCGTTGGGGGACTAGCGGGGGAAGAGACCCAGTACTTC	CSVGGLAGEETQYF
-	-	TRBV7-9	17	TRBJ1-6	TGTGCCAGCAGCTTAGTGGGGGCGGCGGGATTTAATTCACCCCTCCACTTT	CASSLVGAAGFNSPLHF
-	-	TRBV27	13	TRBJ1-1	TGTGCCAGCAGCCGTAGTTGGGGCACTGAAGCTTTCTTT	CASSRSWGTEAFF
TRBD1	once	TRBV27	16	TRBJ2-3	TGTGCCAGCAGTGCCGGACAGGGATCGGGCACAGATACGCAGTATTTT	CASSAGQGSGTDTQYF
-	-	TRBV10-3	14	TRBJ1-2	TGTGCCATCAGTGAGGCCCCCAGCAACTATGGCTACACCTTC	CAISEAPSNYGYTF
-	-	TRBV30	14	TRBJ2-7	TGTGCCTGGAGTGTTTCGCCTGGCTCCTACGAGCAGTACTTC	CAWSVSPGSYEQYF
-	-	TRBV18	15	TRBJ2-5	TGTGCCAGCTCACCCCAGGTGGAGCTGGGAGAGACCCAGTACTTC	CASSPQVELGETQYF
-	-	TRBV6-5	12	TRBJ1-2	TGTGCCAGCACCACCGGGACGGGCGGCTACACCTTC	CASTTGTGGYTF
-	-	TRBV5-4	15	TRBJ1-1	TGTGCCAGCAGCTTGGAGAGGGGAAAAGGCTCTGAAGCTTTCTTT	CASSLERGKGSEAFF
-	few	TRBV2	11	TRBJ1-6	TGTGCCAGCAGCGCCGACAATTCCTACCGCTTT	CASSADNSYRF
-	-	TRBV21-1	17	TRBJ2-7	TGTGCCAGCAACAAAGGCGGCCAGCGGGCCCCTCGCTACGAGCAGTACTTC	CASNKGGQRAPRYEQYF
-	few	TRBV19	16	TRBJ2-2	TGTGCCAGTAGTCGACCTCCGGGACTCAACACCGGGGAGCTGTTTTTT	CASSRPPGLNTGELFF
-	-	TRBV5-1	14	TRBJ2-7	TGCGCCAGCAGCTTGGCGACTAGGAGTTACGAGCAGTACTTC	CASSLATRSYEQYF
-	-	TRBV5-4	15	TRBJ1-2	TGTGCCAGCAGCTTGGAGAGGGGGTCGGGCTATGGCTACACCTTC	CASSLERGSGYGYTF
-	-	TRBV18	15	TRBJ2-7	TGTGCCAGCTCTCCTCCGCCGGGCGGGACCTACGAGCAGTACTTC	CASSPPPGGTYEQYF
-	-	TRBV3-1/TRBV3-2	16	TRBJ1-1	TGTGCCAGCAGCCAAGTTGTTGTAAGGGGGTTGAGTGAAGCTTTCTTT	CASSQVVVRGLSEAFF
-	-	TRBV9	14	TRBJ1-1	TGTGCCAGCAGCGTATCGGGTTCGAACACTGAAGCTTTCTTT	CASSVSGSNTEAFF
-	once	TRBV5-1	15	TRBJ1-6	TGCGCCAGCAGCCCTGACAGGCCCCTAGGGTCACCCCTCCACTTT	CASSPDRPLGSPLHF
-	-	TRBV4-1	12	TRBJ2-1	TGCGCCAGCAGCCCAGCCTACAATGAGCAGTTCTTC	CASSPAYNEQFF
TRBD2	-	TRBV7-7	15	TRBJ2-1	TGTGCCAGCAGCCCCGGGACTAGCGTCTACAATGAGCAGTTCTTC	CASSPGTSVYNEQFF
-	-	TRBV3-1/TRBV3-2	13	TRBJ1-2	TGTGCCAGCAGCCAAAAGGGAATAGGTGGCTACACCTTC	CASSQKGIGGYTF
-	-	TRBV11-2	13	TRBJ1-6	TGTGCCAGCAGCTTAAATCAGAATTCACCCCTCCACTTT	CASSLNQNSPLHF
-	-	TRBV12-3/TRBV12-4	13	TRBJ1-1	TGTGCCAGCACCTTGGCGGGGGAGGCTGAAGCTTTCTTT	CASTLAGEAEAFF
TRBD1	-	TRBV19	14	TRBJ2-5	TGTGCCAGTAGCCCCGACAGGGTCGGGGAGACCCAGTACTTC	CASSPDRVGETQYF
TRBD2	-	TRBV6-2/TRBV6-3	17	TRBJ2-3	TGTGCCAGCAGTGCGGGACTAGCGGGAGCAAGAACAGATACGCAGTATTTT	CASSAGLAGARTDTQYF
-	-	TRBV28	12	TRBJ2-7	TGTGCCAGCAGTGGGTCTATGTACGAGCAGTACTTC	CASSGSMYEQYF
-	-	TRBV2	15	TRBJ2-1	TGTGCCAGCAGGAACTGGGATTGGATAGACAATGAGCAGTTCTTC	CASRNWDWIDNEQFF
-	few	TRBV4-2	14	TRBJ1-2	TGTGCCAGCAGCCAAGAAGGTCCGGCTGAAGGCTACACCTTC	CASSQEGPAEGYTF
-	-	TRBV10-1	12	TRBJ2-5	TGCGCCAGCAGTGACGGTCAAGAGACCCAGTACTTC	CASSDGQETQYF
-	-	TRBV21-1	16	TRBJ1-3	-	CASPTVGQGSGNTIYF
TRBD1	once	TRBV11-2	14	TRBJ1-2	TGTGCCAGCAGCTGGGGACAGGGTAACTATGGCTACACCTTC	CASSWGQGNYGYTF
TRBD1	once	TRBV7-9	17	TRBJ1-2	TGTGCCAGCAGCTTAGGGACAGGGGGCGCGAAGTTCTATGGCTACACCTTC	CASSLGTGGAKFYGYTF
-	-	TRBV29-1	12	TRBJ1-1	TGCAGCGTTGCCTTCTGGGGCACTGAAGCTTTCTTT	CSVAFWGTEAFF
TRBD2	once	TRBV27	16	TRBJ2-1	TGTGCCAGCAGTTTAAGACTAGCGGGCCTCTACAATGAGCAGTTCTTC	CASSLRLAGLYNEQFF
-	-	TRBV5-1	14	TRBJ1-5	TGCGCCAGCAGCTTGGGACAGCGAGATCAGCCCCAGCATTTT	CASSLGQRDQPQHF
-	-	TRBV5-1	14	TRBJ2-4	TGCGCCAGCAGCTTGGGGGACACCCAAAACATTCAGTACTTC	CASSLGDTQNIQYF
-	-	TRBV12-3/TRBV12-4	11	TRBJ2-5	TGTGCCAGCAGCCCTGGGGCCGACCAGTACTTC	CASSPGADQYF
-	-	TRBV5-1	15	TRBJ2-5	TGCGCCAGCAGCTGGCTACGGGGATTTGAGGAGACCCAGTACTTC	CASSWLRGFEETQYF
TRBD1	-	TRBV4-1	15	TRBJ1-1	TGCGCCAGCAGCCAAGATCGGGGGGGGGACAGGTTAGCTTTCTTT	CASSQDRGGDRLAFF
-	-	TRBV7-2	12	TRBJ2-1	TGTGCCAGCAGCGAACTAGGGAATGAGCAGTTCTTC	CASSELGNEQFF
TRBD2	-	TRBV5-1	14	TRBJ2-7	TGCGCCAGCAGCCGCAGCGGGACTTCCTACGAGCAGTACTTC	CASSRSGTSYEQYF
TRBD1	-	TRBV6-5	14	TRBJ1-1	TGTGCCAGCAGGCCGACAGGGTTCTACACTGAAGCTTTCTTT	CASRPTGFYTEAFF
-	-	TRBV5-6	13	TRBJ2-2	TGTGCCAGCAGCTTGATAGGATTCGGGGAGCTGTTTTTT	CASSLIGFGELFF
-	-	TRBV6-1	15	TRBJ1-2	TGTGCCAGCAGTGAAACTCCGGGGGAGAAAGGTGGCTACACCTTC	CASSETPGEKGGYTF
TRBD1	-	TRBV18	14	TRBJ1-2	TGTGCCAGCTCACCGGACAGGGGAACCGATGGCTACACCTTC	CASSPDRGTDGYTF
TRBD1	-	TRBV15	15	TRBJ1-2	TGTGCCACCAGCAGAAAGGGACAGGGGTTATATGGCTACACCTTC	CATSRKGQGLYGYTF
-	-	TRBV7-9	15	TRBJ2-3	TGTGCCAGCAGCTCAAGGGGGGGAAACACAGATACGCAGTATTTT	CASSSRGGNTDTQYF
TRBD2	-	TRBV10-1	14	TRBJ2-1	TGCGCCAGCAGTGAGTCTTTCGGGAGGAATGAGCAGTTCTTC	CASSESFGRNEQFF
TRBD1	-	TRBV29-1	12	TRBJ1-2	TGCAGCGTTGAAGAAGGGACAGTGGGCTACACCTTC	CSVEEGTVGYTF